The present entry profiles one T cell receptor beta chain with its context. Profiling relied on immunoSEQ multiplex PCR, and the TCRdb table lists in-frame clones only, not all of them. This sample carries about 330,000 clones, 70% to 90% of them seen once, and the ten largest clones take about 0.91%. This specimen comes from a study of cytomegalovirus exposure and HLA in healthy donors. Losses at the gene ends were 7 bases for V and 0 bases for J; bases not matched to a gene: 3. This CDR3 comprises 15 residues. Germline assignment: CDR1 SGDLS and CDR2 YYNGEE. This sequence joins TRBV9 and TRBJ2-6; 8 positions match TRBD1. Sample: PBMCs. The TCR comes from a woman aged 18-30 years in good health and CMV-seronegative. CDR3 bases: TGTGCCAGCGATACAGGGGGCTCTGGGGCCAACGTCCTGACTTTC. Protein: CASDTGGSGANVLTF. Full variable domain (remainder filled in from reference TRBV9 and TRBJ2-6): DSGVTQTPKHLITATGQRVTLRCSPRSGDLSVYWYQQSLDQGLQFLIQYYNGEERAKGNILERFSAQQFPDLHSELNLSSLELGDSALYFCASDTGGSGANVLTFGAGSRLTVL.